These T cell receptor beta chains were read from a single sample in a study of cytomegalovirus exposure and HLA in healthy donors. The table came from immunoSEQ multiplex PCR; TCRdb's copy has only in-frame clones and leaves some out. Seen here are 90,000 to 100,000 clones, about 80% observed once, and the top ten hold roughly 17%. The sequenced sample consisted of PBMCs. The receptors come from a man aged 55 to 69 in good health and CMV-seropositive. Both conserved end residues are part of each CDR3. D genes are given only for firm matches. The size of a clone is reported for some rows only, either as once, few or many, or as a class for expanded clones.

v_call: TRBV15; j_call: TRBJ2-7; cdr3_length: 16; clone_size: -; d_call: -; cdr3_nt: TGTGCCACCAGCAGAGATCGGGGGCAGGGGGCCTACGAGCAGTACTTC; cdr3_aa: CATSRDRGQGAYEQYF
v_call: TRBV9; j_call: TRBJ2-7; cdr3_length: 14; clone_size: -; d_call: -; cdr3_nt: TGTGCCAGCAGCATGGCCGGGACATCCCTGGAGCAGTACTTC; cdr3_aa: CASSMAGTSLEQYF
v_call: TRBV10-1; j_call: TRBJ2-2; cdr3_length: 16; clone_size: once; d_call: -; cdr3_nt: TGCGCCAGCAGTGAGTCTGGAGGGGGGGCCACCGGGGAGCTGTTTTTT; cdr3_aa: CASSESGGGATGELFF
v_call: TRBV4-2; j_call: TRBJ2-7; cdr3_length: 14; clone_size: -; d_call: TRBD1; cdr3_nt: TGTGCCAGCAGCCCGGGACAGGGTAGCTACGAGCAGTACTTC; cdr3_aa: CASSPGQGSYEQYF
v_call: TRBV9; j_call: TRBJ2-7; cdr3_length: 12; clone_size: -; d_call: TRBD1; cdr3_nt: TGTGCCAGTGGACAGGGAGCCTACGAGCAGTACTTC; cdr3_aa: CASGQGAYEQYF
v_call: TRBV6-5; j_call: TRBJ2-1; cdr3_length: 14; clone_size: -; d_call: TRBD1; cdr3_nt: TGTGCCAGCAACCCGGCCAGGGGGCTGTTCGAGCAGTTCTTC; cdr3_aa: CASNPARGLFEQFF
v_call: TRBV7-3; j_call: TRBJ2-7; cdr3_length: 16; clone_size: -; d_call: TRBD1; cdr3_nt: TGTGCCAGCAGCTACACTAGAGGACAGGCCCTCTACGAGCAGTACTTC; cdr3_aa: CASSYTRGQALYEQYF
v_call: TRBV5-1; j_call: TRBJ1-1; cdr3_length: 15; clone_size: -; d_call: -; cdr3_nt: TGCGCCAGCAGCTTGGAGACGGGAATGAACACTGAAGCTTTCTTT; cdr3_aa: CASSLETGMNTEAFF
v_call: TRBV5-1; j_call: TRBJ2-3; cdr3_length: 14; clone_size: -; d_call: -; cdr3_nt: TGCGCCAGCAGCTTGCAGGTCGGCACAGATACGCAGTATTTT; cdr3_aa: CASSLQVGTDTQYF
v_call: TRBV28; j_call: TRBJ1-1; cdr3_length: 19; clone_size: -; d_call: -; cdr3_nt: TGTGCCAGCAGTAGTCTACAGGGAGGGGCACTGATTTCGAACACTGAAGCTTTCTTT; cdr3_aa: CASSSLQGGALISNTEAFF
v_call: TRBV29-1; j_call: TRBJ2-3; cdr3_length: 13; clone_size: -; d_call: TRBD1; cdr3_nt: TGCAGCGTACGACAGGGTAGCACAGATACGCAGTATTTT; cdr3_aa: CSVRQGSTDTQYF
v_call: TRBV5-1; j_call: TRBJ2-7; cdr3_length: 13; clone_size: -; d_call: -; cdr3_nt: TGCGCCAGCAGCTCCGGTTCTACCTACGAGCAGTACTTC; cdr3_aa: CASSSGSTYEQYF
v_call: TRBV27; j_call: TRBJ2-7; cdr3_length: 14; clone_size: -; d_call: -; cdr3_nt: TGTGCCAGCAGTTTATTTCCCACTCCCTACGAGCAGTACTTC; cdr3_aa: CASSLFPTPYEQYF
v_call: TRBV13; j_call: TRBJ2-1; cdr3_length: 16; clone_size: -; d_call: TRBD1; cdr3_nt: TGTGCCAGCAGCTTAATGGCGGGACAGGGTTACAATGAGCAGTTCTTC; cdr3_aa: CASSLMAGQGYNEQFF
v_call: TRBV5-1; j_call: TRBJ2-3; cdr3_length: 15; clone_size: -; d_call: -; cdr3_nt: TGCGCCAGCAGCTCGGCGAGGGGGATCACAGATACGCAGTATTTT; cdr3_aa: CASSSARGITDTQYF
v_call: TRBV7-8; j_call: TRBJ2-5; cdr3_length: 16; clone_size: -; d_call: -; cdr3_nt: TGTGCCAGCAGCTCCACCCCCCGAAAGAGATGGGAGACCCAGTACTTC; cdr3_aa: CASSSTPRKRWETQYF
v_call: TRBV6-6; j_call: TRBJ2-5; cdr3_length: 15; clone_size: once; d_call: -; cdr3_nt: TGTGCCAGCAGTTACATCGGGGGGCCCGAAGAGACCCAGTACTTC; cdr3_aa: CASSYIGGPEETQYF
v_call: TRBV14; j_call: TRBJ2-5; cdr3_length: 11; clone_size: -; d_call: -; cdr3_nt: TGTGCCAGCAGCCACGGAGAGACCCAGTACTTC; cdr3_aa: CASSHGETQYF